This T cell receptor (beta chain) appears in the sequencing data of a study of CD4+ T cells in melanoma. General study findings and limits: A reported correlation linked neoantigen-specific CD4+ T cells to CD8+, macrophage and B cell function. Diverse differentiation states were reported for melanoma neoantigen-specific CD4+ T cells.

TCRdb keeps only in-frame clones here, not all; method: immunoSEQ multiplex PCR. The sample holds 110,000 to 150,000 clones, roughly 91% seen once. To note about this clone: Its antigen is as yet unknown.

The CDR3 consists of 14 residues. Germline CDR1 is SNHLY and CDR2 is FYNNEI. Trimming cost V 4 bases and J 5 bases; bases outside gene matches: 3. The rearrangement uses TRBV2 and TRBJ2-1; 9 nucleotides align to TRBD2. This receptor was obtained from a human donor with melanoma. The CDR3 bases are TGTGCCAGCAGTGTGACTAGCGGCCACAATGAGCAGTTCTTC. Translated, it gives CASSVTSGHNEQFF. The full variable domain, its missing parts supplied by reference TRBV2 and TRBJ2-1, is EPEVTQTPSHQVTQMGQEVILRCVPISNHLYFYWYRQILGQKVEFLVSFYNNEISEKSEIFDDQFSVERPDGSNFTLKIRSTKLEDSAMYFCASSVTSGHNEQFFGPGTRLTVL.